This is a list of T cell receptor beta chains from one sample in a study of blood T cell repertoires in COVID-19. Assay used: immunoSEQ multiplex PCR; TCRdb lists only in-frame clones, some missing. This sample has over 85,000 clones, with around four fifths found just once. Sequencing used peripheral blood. The receptors originated from a man aged 45-65 years with acute or convalescent COVID-19. Both conserved end residues are part of each CDR3. A D gene is named only where the DNA matches it firmly. The listing skips clone size in some rows; elsewhere it reads once, few, many or a size class.

J gene: TRBJ2-5
D gene: TRBD2
clone size: -
V gene: TRBV4-3
CDR3 DNA: TGCGCCAGCAGCCAAGATTTAAGGCGGGAGGGGGGAGAGACCCAGTACTTC
CDR3 protein: CASSQDLRREGGETQYF

J gene: TRBJ2-7
D gene: TRBD1
clone size: -
V gene: TRBV5-1
CDR3 DNA: TGCGCCAGCAGCCCCTTCGACAGGGTTAGCTCCTACGAGCAGTACTTC
CDR3 protein: CASSPFDRVSSYEQYF

J gene: TRBJ2-7
D gene: -
clone size: -
V gene: TRBV23-1
CDR3 DNA: TGCGCCAGCAGTCAATCCGGGACATACTACGAGCAGTACTTC
CDR3 protein: CASSQSGTYYEQYF

J gene: TRBJ2-3
D gene: TRBD1
clone size: -
V gene: TRBV4-3
CDR3 DNA: TGCGCCAGCAGCCAAGTTAACAGGGGTAGCGGCACAGATACGCAGTATTTT
CDR3 protein: CASSQVNRGSGTDTQYF

J gene: TRBJ1-4
D gene: TRBD1
clone size: -
V gene: TRBV7-2
CDR3 DNA: TGTGCCAGCAGCTACCAGGGGGCAACTAATGAAAAACTGTTTTTT
CDR3 protein: CASSYQGATNEKLFF

J gene: TRBJ1-1
D gene: -
clone size: -
V gene: TRBV12-3/TRBV12-4
CDR3 DNA: TGTGCCAGCAGTTTTGGCGAGGCCACTGAAGCTTTCTTT
CDR3 protein: CASSFGEATEAFF

J gene: TRBJ1-1
D gene: TRBD1
clone size: -
V gene: TRBV19
CDR3 DNA: TGTGCCAGTCAGAATCAGGGGGCGGACGGTGAAGCTTTCTTT
CDR3 protein: CASQNQGADGEAFF

J gene: TRBJ2-1
D gene: TRBD1
clone size: -
V gene: TRBV5-6
CDR3 DNA: TGTGCCAGCAGCTTGTGGACAGGTAGTGTCTCCTACAATGAGCAGTTCTTC
CDR3 protein: CASSLWTGSVSYNEQFF

J gene: TRBJ1-1
D gene: -
clone size: -
V gene: TRBV6-4
CDR3 DNA: TGTGCCAGCAGACCCAGGGGTGGGACTGAAGCTTTCTTT
CDR3 protein: CASRPRGGTEAFF

J gene: TRBJ1-2
D gene: -
clone size: -
V gene: TRBV6-5
CDR3 DNA: TGTGCCAGCAGACAACAGGGCTTGGATGGCTACACCTTC
CDR3 protein: CASRQQGLDGYTF

J gene: TRBJ1-2
D gene: -
clone size: -
V gene: TRBV6-5
CDR3 DNA: TGTGCCAGCAGAGCCCAGGGGCAGGGTCTCTCTGGCTACACCTTC
CDR3 protein: CASRAQGQGLSGYTF

J gene: TRBJ2-1
D gene: TRBD2
clone size: -
V gene: TRBV5-4
CDR3 DNA: TGTGCCAGCAGCTACGGGACTAGCGAAAACAATGAGCAGTTCTTC
CDR3 protein: CASSYGTSENNEQFF

J gene: TRBJ2-3
D gene: -
clone size: -
V gene: TRBV1
CDR3 DNA: TGCACCAGCAGCCTCATTTGGGGCAGCACAGATACGCAGTATTTT
CDR3 protein: CTSSLIWGSTDTQYF

J gene: TRBJ2-7
D gene: -
clone size: -
V gene: TRBV30
CDR3 DNA: TGTGCCTGGAGCAGGGGCTACGAGCAGTACTTC
CDR3 protein: CAWSRGYEQYF

J gene: TRBJ1-3
D gene: -
clone size: -
V gene: TRBV4-1
CDR3 DNA: TGCGCCAGCAGCCAAGATTCACCAGTCCCTGGAAACACCATATATTTT
CDR3 protein: CASSQDSPVPGNTIYF

J gene: TRBJ1-5
D gene: -
clone size: -
V gene: TRBV6-5
CDR3 DNA: TGTGCCAGCACACAGGGTGCCCAAGGACAGCCCCAGCATTTT
CDR3 protein: CASTQGAQGQPQHF

J gene: TRBJ1-5
D gene: -
clone size: -
V gene: TRBV6-5
CDR3 DNA: TGTGCCAGTCGACAGACAGTAAATAGCAATCAGCCCCAGCATTTT
CDR3 protein: CASRQTVNSNQPQHF

J gene: TRBJ2-1
D gene: -
clone size: -
V gene: TRBV7-3
CDR3 DNA: TGTGCCAGCAGCTTAGTCGGGAGTGGCCACAATGAGCAGTTCTTC
CDR3 protein: CASSLVGSGHNEQFF

J gene: TRBJ2-2
D gene: -
clone size: -
V gene: TRBV4-3
CDR3 DNA: TGCGCCAGCAGCCAAGAACCACCTTACACGAACACCGGGGAGCTGTTTTTT
CDR3 protein: CASSQEPPYTNTGELFF

J gene: TRBJ1-2
D gene: TRBD1
clone size: -
V gene: TRBV30
CDR3 DNA: TGTGCCAGAGAACTGGGACAGGTAGCTGGCTACACCTTC
CDR3 protein: CARELGQVAGYTF

J gene: TRBJ2-2
D gene: -
clone size: -
V gene: TRBV6-5
CDR3 DNA: TGTGCCAGCAGTCCTAGGGGGGGGGCATCCGGGGAGCTGTTTTTT
CDR3 protein: CASSPRGGASGELFF

J gene: TRBJ1-3
D gene: -
clone size: once
V gene: TRBV7-2
CDR3 DNA: TGTGCCAGCAGCTTACCGGTCGGTGGCTCTGGAAACACCATATATTTT
CDR3 protein: CASSLPVGGSGNTIYF

J gene: TRBJ1-2
D gene: -
clone size: once
V gene: TRBV21-1
CDR3 DNA: TGTGCCAGCAGCAAAGCGCTTTTGAGCCCCCGGGGCTACACCTTC
CDR3 protein: CASSKALLSPRGYTF

J gene: TRBJ2-2
D gene: TRBD2
clone size: -
V gene: TRBV4-3
CDR3 DNA: TGCGCCAGCAGCCGAGGGACTAGCGGGGGGGCCACCGGGGAGCTGTTTTTT
CDR3 protein: CASSRGTSGGATGELFF

J gene: TRBJ1-2
D gene: TRBD1
clone size: -
V gene: TRBV6-5
CDR3 DNA: TGTGCCAGCAGTTCCAAACAGGGGGCGTTTGGCTACACCTTC
CDR3 protein: CASSSKQGAFGYTF

J gene: TRBJ1-3
D gene: -
clone size: -
V gene: TRBV11-2
CDR3 DNA: TGTGCCAGCAGCTTAGCAGGGGCTGGAAACACCATATATTTT
CDR3 protein: CASSLAGAGNTIYF

J gene: TRBJ2-3
D gene: TRBD1
clone size: -
V gene: TRBV10-1
CDR3 DNA: TGCGCCAGCAGTGCGATGGACAGGACCACGCAGTATTTT
CDR3 protein: CASSAMDRTTQYF

J gene: TRBJ2-1
D gene: TRBD2
clone size: -
V gene: TRBV19
CDR3 DNA: TGTGCCAGTAGTATCGGGACTAGCGGGACTTCCTACAATGAGCAGTTCTTC
CDR3 protein: CASSIGTSGTSYNEQFF